The entry that follows covers one TCR beta chain sequence. The antigen is not known. PCR used 60 Vbeta primers and 13 Jbeta primers. Method: immunoSEQ multiplex PCR; TCRdb's copy keeps in-frame clones and lacks some. The sample holds 95,000 to 150,000 clones; over 70% are singletons and the top ten take 3.5% to 4.5%. These data originate in a study of cytomegalovirus exposure and HLA in healthy donors. Study overall: Earlier results showed roughly 110 million unique TCR beta sequences derived from approximately 180 million T cells. The study's findings and limits: Most of the TCR beta V segments (in an earlier analysis) were productive either about 90% or about 30% of the time. The likely explanation for a cluster of highly shared sequence variants was sequencing artifact.

The V gene's germline CDR1 is GTSNPN and CDR2 SVGIG (reference sequence). Trimming at V came to 7 bases and at J to 2 bases, leaving 4 bases not matched to a gene. This CDR3 has 13 amino acids. The chain links TRBV30 to TRBJ1-3; 8 bases agree with TRBD1. This TCR was sampled from a man aged 40-55 years in good health and CMV-seropositive. The sample was PBMCs. The CDR3 DNA reads TGTGCCTTCCAGACAGGGGCTGGAAACACCATATATTTT. This encodes CAFQTGAGNTIYF. Full variable domain (outside the CDR3, taken from reference TRBV30 and TRBJ1-3): SQTIHQWPATLVQPVGSPLSLECTVEGTSNPNLYWYRQAAGRGLQLLFYSVGIGQISSEVPQNLSASRPQDRQFILSSKKLLLSDSGFYLCAFQTGAGNTIYFGEGSWLTVV.